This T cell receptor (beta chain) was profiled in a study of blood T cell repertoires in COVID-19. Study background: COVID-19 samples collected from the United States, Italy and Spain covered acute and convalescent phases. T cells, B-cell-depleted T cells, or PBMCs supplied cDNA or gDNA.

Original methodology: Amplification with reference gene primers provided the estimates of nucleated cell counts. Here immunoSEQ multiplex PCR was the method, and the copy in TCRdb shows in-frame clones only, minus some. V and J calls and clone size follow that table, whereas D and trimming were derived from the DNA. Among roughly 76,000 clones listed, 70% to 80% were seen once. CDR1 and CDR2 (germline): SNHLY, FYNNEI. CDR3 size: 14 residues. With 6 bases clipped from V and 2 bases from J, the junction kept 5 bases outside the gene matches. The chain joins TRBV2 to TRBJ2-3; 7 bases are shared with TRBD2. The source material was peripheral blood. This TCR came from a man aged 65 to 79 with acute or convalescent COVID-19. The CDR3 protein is CASRGDYDTDTQYF. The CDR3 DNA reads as TGTGCCAGCAGAGGGGACTACGACACAGATACGCAGTATTTT.